The sequence of this T cell receptor (beta chain) was determined in a study of post-analysis software for immune sequencing data. As for this clonotype: What it binds is unknown.

Findings and limits, study-wide: The study found TRBV5-6, TRBV5-1 and TRBV20-1 among a few TRBV segments more frequent in patients than controls.

The germline V gene has CDR1 MDHEN and CDR2 SYDVKM. V was pared by 5 bases and J by 5 bases, with 13 bases between. The CDR3 spans 14 residues. The authors incorporated unique molecular identifiers into the TCR beta cDNA libraries. TCRdb re-derived calls from the PCR reads in MiXCR, one entry per CDR3 protein. The table includes around 770,000 distinct CDR3 sequences, 35% to 55% detected once. Material: blood. This chain connects TRBV28 to TRBJ2-1; unclear D gene. The source of this sequence is a girl aged 10 to 17 with multiple sclerosis. The DNA of the CDR3 is TGTGCCAGCAGTACACCCAGCGCAAACAATGAGCAGTTCTTC. It codes for CASSTPSANNEQFF.